These 6 T cell receptor beta chains originate from one sample sequenced in a study of CD8+CD57+ T cells in acquired aplastic anemia. TCR beta VDJ and CDR3 were profiled, and genomic DNA was the template. TCRdb used MiXCR to reprocess the reads, holding one entry per CDR3 protein. The sample has 150,000 or so distinct CDR3 sequences, roughly 48% seen once. The patients chosen for sequencing had shown expansion of CD8+CD57+ cells (detected by flow cytometry). What was sequenced was sorted CD4+, CD8+, or CD8+CD57+ T cells (not recorded which) from PBMCs. Source of these receptors: a human donor with aplastic anemia.

The chain employs TRBV20-1 and TRBJ2-5, with 12 bases aligning to TRBD1. Germline CDR1 is DFQATT and CDR2 is SNEGSKA (reference sequence). Trimming removed 0 bases from V and 4 bases from J; junction bases left unmatched: 6. This CDR3 is built from 16 residues. The CDR3 protein is CSARDSGTGGRETQYF. The CDR3 DNA sequence: TGCAGTGCTAGAGATTCCGGGACAGGGGGCCGAGAGACCCAGTACTTC.

In DNA, the CDR3 is TGTGCCACCAGTACCCCGTCTGGCCAAGGGTCAGATACGCAGTATTTT. It yields the protein CATSTPSGQGSDTQYF. The chain links TRBV24-1 to TRBJ2-3; D uncertain. Trimming left V 6 bases short and J 4 bases short, with 19 bases between. This CDR3 has 16 residues. Looked up from germline, CDR1 is KGHDR and CDR2 is SFDVKD.

The V call is TRBV5-1, the J call TRBJ1-1; tentative D call: TRBD1 (5 bases). CDR3 size: 14 residues. Germline V gene data show CDR1 as SGHRS and CDR2 as YFSETQ. V shed 2 bases and J shed 3 bases, with 11 bases lying between them. For the CDR3, the DNA is TGCGCCAGCAGCTTTCCCGGGGGTTACACTGAAGCTTTCTTT. Protein product: CASSFPGGYTEAFF.

The J gene is TRBJ2-7, the V gene TRBV5-6; 12 bases are a match to TRBD1. Losses at the gene ends were 10 bases for V and 5 bases for J; bases not matched to a gene: 13. The V gene's germline CDR1 is SGHDT and CDR2 YYEEEE. There are 15 residues in the CDR3. As DNA, the CDR3 is TGTGCCGCTAGCAGCCCGGGACAGGGGGCACACGAGCAGTACTTC. Its protein product is CAASSPGQGAHEQYF.

This clonotype was recorded many times. The CDR3 sequence is CASSSWGQSHEQYF. Written as DNA, the CDR3 is TGTGCCAGTAGTTCCTGGGGGCAGAGTCACGAGCAGTACTTC. The gene calls are TRBV19 and TRBJ2-7; a possible D gene is TRBD1 (6 bases). Between the trimmed V and J ends, which lost 5 bases and 5 bases, there was a span of 16 bases. Germline V gene data show CDR1 as LNHDA and CDR2 as SQIVND (reference sequence). The CDR3 spans 14 residues.

This clonotype was counted once. The chain carries TRBV7-2 and TRBJ2-7, with 7 bases fitting TRBD2. V lost 6 bases, J lost 1 base, and 9 bases stayed unmatched. This CDR3 region has 15 residues. In germline, CDR1 is SGHTA, CDR2 FQGNSA. The DNA of the CDR3 is TGTGCCAGCAGTCGGGGGGTGGGGGGGTCCTACGAGCAGTACTTC. Amino acids: CASSRGVGGSYEQYF.